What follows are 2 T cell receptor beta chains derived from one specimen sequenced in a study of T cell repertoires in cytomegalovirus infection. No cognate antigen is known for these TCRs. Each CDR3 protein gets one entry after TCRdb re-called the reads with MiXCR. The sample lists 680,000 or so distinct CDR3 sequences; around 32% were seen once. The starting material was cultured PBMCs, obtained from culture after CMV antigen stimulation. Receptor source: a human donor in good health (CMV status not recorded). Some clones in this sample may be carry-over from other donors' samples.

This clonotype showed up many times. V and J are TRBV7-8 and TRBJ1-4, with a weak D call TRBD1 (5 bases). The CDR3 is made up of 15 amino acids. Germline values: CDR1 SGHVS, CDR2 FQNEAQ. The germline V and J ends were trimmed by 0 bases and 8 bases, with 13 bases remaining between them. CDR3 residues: CASSLAPRGKEKLFF. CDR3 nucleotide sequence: TGTGCCAGCAGCTTAGCGCCCCGGGGCAAAGAAAAACTGTTTTTT.

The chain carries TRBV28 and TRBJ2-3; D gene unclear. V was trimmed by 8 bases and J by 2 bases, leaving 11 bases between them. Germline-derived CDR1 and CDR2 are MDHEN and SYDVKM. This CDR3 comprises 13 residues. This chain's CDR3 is CASSGSYTDTQYF. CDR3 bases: TGTGCCAGCTCTGGCAGCTACACAGATACGCAGTATTTT.